The entry below gives a single T cell receptor (beta chain) sequence along with its context. Trimming took 3 bases from V and 5 from J, leaving 19 bases between them. This CDR3 spans 17 amino acids. Per the germline V gene, CDR1 is SGHTA and CDR2 is FQGNSA. The sample originates from a study of T cell responses to AZD1222 COVID-19 vaccine. Generated by immunoSEQ multiplex PCR, the TCRdb table keeps only in-frame clones and is missing some. The sample consists of roughly 100,000 clones, approximately 90% of them appearing once. The sequence derives from an adult in good health. The material was peripheral blood, obtained on day 0 of AZD1222 vaccination. V usage is TRBV7-2 and J usage is TRBJ2-2; D perhaps matches TRBD1 (6 bases). CDR3 protein: CASSFALRQVRTGELFF. CDR3 coding DNA: TGTGCCAGCAGCTTCGCTCTCAGACAGGTGCGGACCGGGGAGCTGTTTTTT.